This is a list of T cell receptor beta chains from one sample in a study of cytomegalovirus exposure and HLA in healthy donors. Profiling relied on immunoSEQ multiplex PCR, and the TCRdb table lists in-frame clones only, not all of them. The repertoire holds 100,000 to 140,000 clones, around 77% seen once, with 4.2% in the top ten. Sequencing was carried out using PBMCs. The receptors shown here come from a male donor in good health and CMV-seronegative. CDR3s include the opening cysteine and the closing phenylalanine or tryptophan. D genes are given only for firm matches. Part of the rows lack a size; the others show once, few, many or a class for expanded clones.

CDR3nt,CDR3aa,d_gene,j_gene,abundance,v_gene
TGTGCCAGCAGCTTGCCGCGGGAGGGCCAGGAGACCCAGTACTTC,CASSLPREGQETQYF,TRBD2,TRBJ2-5,NA,TRBV5-8
TGCGCCAGCAGCTTGGAGGGGCCCTACGAGCAGTACTTC,CASSLEGPYEQYF,NA,TRBJ2-7,NA,TRBV5-1
TGTGCCAGCAGGGGACAAGCCTACGAGCAGTACTTC,CASRGQAYEQYF,NA,TRBJ2-7,NA,TRBV28
TGTGCCAGCTCACCAGGGAGGGGAGCTCCCTACGAGCAGTACTTC,CASSPGRGAPYEQYF,TRBD2,TRBJ2-7,NA,TRBV18
TGTGCCAGCAGTTTTACGCGACAGGGGGATGGCTACACCTTC,CASSFTRQGDGYTF,TRBD1,TRBJ1-2,NA,TRBV28
TGTGCCAGCAGTTTACTAGGATGCGAAGCTTTCTTT,CASSLLGCEAFF,NA,TRBJ1-1,NA,TRBV28
TGTGCCAGCAGTTTAAGAGGGGGCTATCAGCCCCAGCATTTT,CASSLRGGYQPQHF,TRBD1,TRBJ1-5,few,TRBV27
TGTGCCAGCAGTGAAGGGGCAGACCCAACTAATGAAAAACTGTTTTTT,CASSEGADPTNEKLFF,NA,TRBJ1-4,NA,TRBV2
TGTGCCAGCAGTTTTTGGCCCTACGAGCAGTACTTC,CASSFWPYEQYF,NA,TRBJ2-7,NA,TRBV27
TGTGCCAGCTCACCACCGGCGGGAGCCTCCTACAATGAGCAGTTCTTC,CASSPPAGASYNEQFF,TRBD2,TRBJ2-1,NA,TRBV18
TGTGCCAGCAGCTACACCGGGACAAGTAATGAGCAGTTCTTC,CASSYTGTSNEQFF,NA,TRBJ2-1,NA,TRBV7-2
TGTGCCAGCAGTGTGGGCGGGAGAGGAAAAGGGGAGCTGTTTTTT,CASSVGGRGKGELFF,TRBD2,TRBJ2-2,NA,TRBV6-1
TGTGCCACCAGCAGAGATTCCCCGAGCTCTGAAGCTTTCTTT,CATSRDSPSSEAFF,NA,TRBJ1-1,NA,TRBV15
TGCGCCAGCAGCCCGGGACAGGGGGAAGAAAAACTGTTTTTT,CASSPGQGEEKLFF,TRBD1,TRBJ1-4,NA,TRBV5-1
TGTGCCAGCAGCTCAGGACAGGGGGCTATAGGCTACACCTTC,CASSSGQGAIGYTF,TRBD1,TRBJ1-2,NA,TRBV7-8